A single sample is the source of the 22 T cell receptor beta chains below, sequenced in a study of T-cell memory formation after mild COVID-19. In TCRdb, the 5' RACE reads were re-called with MiXCR into one record per CDR3 protein. This table has roughly 400,000 distinct CDR3 sequences, more than 15% appearing once. The sample was PBMCs or a T cell subset sorted from them (not recorded which). Receptor source: a man in his late teens or twenties who had mild COVID-19 (a few samples of this study predate the infection). Cell type and time point are not known.

The chain joins TRBV7-9 to TRBJ1-4; a weak D match, TRBD1 (5 bases). V lost 4 bases and J 6 bases, leaving 12 bases between the germline ends. Germline values: CDR1 SEHNR, CDR2 FQNEAQ (reference sequence). The CDR3 contains 14 residues. CDR3 sequence: CASSYPGTYEKLFF. The CDR3 nucleotides read TGTGCCAGCAGCTACCCCGGGACGTATGAAAAACTGTTTTTT.

J is TRBJ1-6 and V is TRBV6-5, with D unclear. The ends were cut back, 7 bases at V and 7 bases at J, with 14 bases in the middle. Germline V gene sequence: CDR1 MNHEY, CDR2 SVGAGI. The CDR3 spans 14 residues. CDR3 sequence (DNA): TGTGCCAGCAACGCCGGAGGAGGCAATTCACCCCTCCACTTT. Amino acids: CASNAGGGNSPLHF.

This clonotype was counted a few times. The chain couples TRBV5-1 to TRBJ2-5; no clear D gene. The CDR3 contains 14 residues. Per the germline V gene, CDR1 is SGHRS and CDR2 is YFSETQ. V lost 0 bases, J lost 5 bases, and 11 bases lay in between. In DNA form, the CDR3 reads TGCGCCAGCAGCTTGGGCGTCTCTCGGGAGACCCAGTACTTC. This encodes CASSLGVSRETQYF. The complete variable domain, with remaining parts taken from reference TRBV5-1 and TRBJ2-5, reads KAGVTQTPRYLIKTRGQQVTLSCSPISGHRSVSWYQQTPGQGLQFLFEYFSETQRNKGNFPGRFSGRQFSNSRSEMNVSTLELGDSALYLCASSLGVSRETQYFGPGTRLLVL.

The J gene is TRBJ2-5, the V gene TRBV9; maybe TRBD2 (5 bases). Trimming took 1 base from V and 5 from J, leaving 9 bases between them. Per the germline V gene, CDR1 is SGDLS and CDR2 is YYNGEE. The CDR3 contains 13 residues. CDR3 protein: CASSVSGEETQYF. For the CDR3, the DNA is TGTGCCAGCAGCGTATCCGGGGAGGAGACCCAGTACTTC.

The V and J genes are TRBV2 and TRBJ2-7, with TRBD2 as a possible D gene (5 bases). The CDR3 contains 12 residues. Germline CDR1 reads SNHLY; CDR2 reads FYNNEI. Trimming removed 11 bases at V and 3 bases at J, with 14 bases between. CDR3 sequence reads: CASRPGSYEQYF. CDR3 DNA: TGTGCCTCCCGGCCGGGGAGCTACGAGCAGTACTTC.

This clonotype was recorded at least ten times. V usage is TRBV27 and J usage is TRBJ2-3, with 8 nucleotides matching TRBD1. After removal of 5 bases from V and 3 bases from J, the junction contained 13 bases not matched to a gene. The CDR3 spans 17 residues. Germline CDR1 reads MNHEY; CDR2 reads SMNVEV (reference sequence). CDR3 in DNA: TGTGCCAGCAGTCCGGAGGTGGACAGGGCTCCAACAGATACGCAGTATTTT. It is translated as CASSPEVDRAPTDTQYF.

The rearrangement joins TRBV12-3 or TRBV12-4 to TRBJ2-2; D possibly corresponds to TRBD1 (5 bases). CDR3 length equals 15 residues. V dropped 3 bases and J dropped 4 bases, with 12 bases sitting between them. The CDR3, as DNA: TGTGCCAGCAGTTTTTTCCAGGGAAGCACCGGGGAGCTGTTTTTT. This encodes CASSFFQGSTGELFF.

The rearrangement joins TRBV28 to TRBJ2-3; D may be TRBD1 (5 bases). The V and J ends lost 8 bases and 1 base respectively, with 10 bases between them. The length of the CDR3 is 13 residues. Germline V lookup: CDR1 MDHEN, CDR2 SYDVKM. This chain's CDR3 is CASRPQGTDTQYF. The CDR3 DNA reads as TGTGCCAGCCGCCCACAGGGCACAGATACGCAGTATTTT.

The table lists this clonotype with a few counts. The chain has TRBV5-1 and TRBJ2-1; TRBD1 might be the D (5 bases). Germline assignment: CDR1 SGHRS and CDR2 YFSETQ. The CDR3 totals 13 residues. V was pared by 1 base and J by 6 bases, with 8 bases between. CDR3 sequence reads: CASSLIGANEQFF. CDR3 sequence (DNA): TGCGCCAGCAGCTTGATAGGGGCCAATGAGCAGTTCTTC.

The chain carries TRBV3-1 and TRBJ2-3; D is unclear. Trimming took off 0 bases at V and 2 bases at J, with 9 bases between the two ends. CDR3 length: 15 amino acids. The germline V gene has CDR1 LGHDT and CDR2 YNNKEL (reference sequence). The chain's CDR3 is CASSQDPTTTDTQYF. DNA for the CDR3: TGTGCCAGCAGCCAAGACCCAACAACCACAGATACGCAGTATTTT.

This clonotype was recorded at least ten times. The CDR3 sequence: CASSLQVQETQYF. CDR3 coding DNA: TGCGCCAGCAGCTTGCAGGTGCAAGAGACCCAGTACTTC. This chain joins TRBV5-1 and TRBJ2-5; D unresolved. The CDR3 is 13 amino acids. The germline V gene encodes CDR1 SGHRS and CDR2 YFSETQ. V lost 1 base and J lost 2, with 6 bases in between.

In its sample, this clonotype was seen a few times. The chain's CDR3 is CASSLAGTETNYGYTF. In DNA form, the CDR3 reads TGCGCCAGCAGCCTTGCTGGGACGGAAACCAACTATGGCTACACCTTC. V gene TRBV4-3 combines with J gene TRBJ1-2; D is perhaps TRBD1 (5 bases). Germline V gene data show CDR1 as LGHNA and CDR2 as YSLEER. This CDR3 region has 16 residues. V was shortened by 4 bases and J by 2 bases, with 17 bases between the two germline ends.

The gene calls are TRBV12-3 or TRBV12-4 and TRBJ2-7; the match to TRBD2 covers 12 bases. This CDR3 comprises 12 residues. V was clipped by 2 bases and J by 12 bases; unmatched bases: 2. CDR3 nucleotide sequence: TGTGCCAGCAGTTTACTAGCGGGGGGGCTGTACTTC. Residues: CASSLLAGGLYF.

This clonotype turned up a few times. The chain has TRBV5-1 and TRBJ2-1, with 8 bases identical to TRBD2. Germline CDR1 reads SGHRS; CDR2 reads YFSETQ. V dropped 3 bases and J dropped 7; count of bases not matched to a gene: 3. The CDR3 loop spans 13 amino acids. In DNA form, the CDR3 reads TGCGCCAGCAGCTGGGGACTAGTGAATGAGCAGTTCTTC. Protein: CASSWGLVNEQFF.

The table lists this clonotype with a count of one. This rearrangement joins TRBV20-1 to TRBJ1-2; 8 bases are a match to TRBD1. Germline V gives CDR1 DFQATT, CDR2 SNEGSKA (reference sequence). The CDR3 covers 17 residues. After removal of 5 bases from V and 2 bases from J, the junction contained 16 bases not matched to a gene. CDR3 protein: CSAYLRGRESLNYGYTF. Written as DNA, the CDR3 is TGCAGTGCTTATCTCAGGGGGCGCGAGTCCTTAAACTATGGCTACACCTTC.

This clonotype was recorded at least ten times. V gene TRBV15 combines with J gene TRBJ1-5; D perhaps matches TRBD1 (6 bases). Trimming left V 0 bases short and J 4 bases short, with 13 bases between. CDR1 LNHNV and CDR2 YYDKDF come from the germline V gene (reference sequence). The CDR3 spans 16 residues. The CDR3 DNA sequence: TGTGCCACCAGCAGAGATCCGACAGGTCTAAATCAGCCCCAGCATTTT. Translating gives CATSRDPTGLNQPQHF. Supplemented by reference TRBV15 and TRBJ1-5, the full variable domain reads DAMVIQNPRYQVTQFGKPVTLSCSQTLNHNVMYWYQQKSSQAPKLLFHYYDKDFNNEADTPDNFQSRRPNTSFCFLDIRSPGLGDTAMYLCATSRDPTGLNQPQHFGDGTRLSIL.

J is TRBJ2-7 and V is TRBV30, with D maybe TRBD1 (5 bases). The CDR3 is made up of 14 amino acids. Between the trimmed V and J ends, which lost 0 bases and 1 base, there was a span of 10 bases. Germline V CDR1 and CDR2: GTSNPN, SVGIG (reference sequence). The CDR3 nucleotides read TGTGCCTGGAGTGTTGGGCAGGGTTCCTACGAGCAGTACTTC. Amino acids: CAWSVGQGSYEQYF.

The chain is built from TRBV4-2 and TRBJ2-5, with D perhaps matching TRBD1 (6 bases). The CDR3 has 16 amino acids. V lost 0 bases to trimming and J lost 1 base, with 12 bases between them. Germline V lookup: CDR1 LGHNA, CDR2 YNFKEQ. The CDR3 bases are TGTGCCAGCAGCCAAGAATGGCAGGGGCCCCAAGAGACCCAGTACTTC. It codes for CASSQEWQGPQETQYF.

The chain is built from TRBV5-1 and TRBJ1-1, with 9 bases matching TRBD1. Germline trimming cut 0 bases from V and 6 bases from J; bases unmatched to any gene: 6. Germline assignment: CDR1 SGHRS and CDR2 YFSETQ. This CDR3 region has 15 residues. The CDR3 is CASSLDGQGFAEAFF. The CDR3 DNA is TGCGCCAGCAGCTTGGATGGACAGGGGTTCGCTGAAGCTTTCTTT.

This clonotype was counted a few times. V usage is TRBV27 and J usage is TRBJ2-4; 11 bases are shared with TRBD1. CDR3 length: 16 residues. With V trimmed by 0 bases and J by 8 bases, 6 bases remained unmatched. The V gene's germline CDR1 is MNHEY and CDR2 SMNVEV (reference sequence). For the CDR3, the DNA is TGTGCCAGCAGTTTATCCGGACAGGGGGCCTTAGACATTCAGTACTTC. Amino acids: CASSLSGQGALDIQYF.

The chain is built from TRBV3-1 and TRBJ2-5, with no clear D. V lost 0 bases to trimming and J lost 1 base, with 9 bases between them. In germline, CDR1 is LGHDT, CDR2 YNNKEL (reference sequence). The CDR3 sequence is 15 residues long. Here the CDR3 DNA reads TGTGCCAGCAGCCAAGAAGGACCTCCCCAAGAGACCCAGTACTTC. Amino acids: CASSQEGPPQETQYF.

V and J are TRBV10-3 and TRBJ2-1; 9 positions agree with TRBD2. The CDR3 is 13 residues long. Germline V gene data show CDR1 as ENHRY and CDR2 as SYGVKD. Trimming removed 6 bases from V and 6 bases from J; junction bases left unmatched: 3. The CDR3 DNA sequence: TGTGCCATCAGGGAGGGACTAGCCAATGAGCAGTTCTTC. It translates to CAIREGLANEQFF.